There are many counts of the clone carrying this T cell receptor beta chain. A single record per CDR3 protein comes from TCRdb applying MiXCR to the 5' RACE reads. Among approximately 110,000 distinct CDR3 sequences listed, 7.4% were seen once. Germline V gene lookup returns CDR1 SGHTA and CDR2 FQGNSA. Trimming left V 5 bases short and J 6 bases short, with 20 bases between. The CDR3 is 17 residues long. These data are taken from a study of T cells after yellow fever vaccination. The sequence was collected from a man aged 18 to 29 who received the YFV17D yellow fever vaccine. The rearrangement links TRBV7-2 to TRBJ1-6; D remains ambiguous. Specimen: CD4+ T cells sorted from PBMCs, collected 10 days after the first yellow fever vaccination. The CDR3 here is CASSPRRSLLSNSPLHF. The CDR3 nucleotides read TGTGCCAGCAGCCCTAGGAGAAGTTTGTTATCTAATTCACCCCTCCACTTT.